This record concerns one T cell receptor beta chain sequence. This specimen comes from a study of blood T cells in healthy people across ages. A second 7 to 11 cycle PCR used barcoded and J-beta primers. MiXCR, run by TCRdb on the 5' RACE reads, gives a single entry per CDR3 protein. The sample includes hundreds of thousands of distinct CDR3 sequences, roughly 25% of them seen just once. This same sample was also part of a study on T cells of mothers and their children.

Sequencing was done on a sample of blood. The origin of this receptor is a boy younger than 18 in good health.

CDR3 sequence (DNA): TGTGCCAGCAGCGGTAGCGGGGATAGCTCCTACAATGAGCAGTTCTTC. This encodes CASSGSGDSSYNEQFF. The chain joins TRBV9 to TRBJ2-1; 8 positions agree with TRBD2. V lost 3 bases, J lost 0 bases, and 5 bases stayed unmatched. The CDR3 is 16 residues long. Germline V gene sequence: CDR1 SGDLS, CDR2 YYNGEE.